A single sample gave rise to the 18 T cell receptor beta chains below, sequenced in a study of regulatory T cells in long-lasting Graves disease. Time point here: persistent/refractory GD, antithyroid drugs over 5 years with positive TRAb. RNA from PBMCs was the source of the TCR library. Arm-PCR of CDR3 regions with iRepertoire HTBI primers generated TCR beta libraries. TCRdb re-called the multiplex PCR reads through MiXCR, storing one row per CDR3 protein. Of around 450,000 distinct CDR3 sequences in the sample, about 22% were seen once. The sample in question was peripheral blood mononuclear cells (PBMCs), obtained when the disease was refractory, from a patient treated with antithyroid drugs. These TCRs come from a female donor with Graves disease.

This clonotype was seen a few times. The chain combines TRBV7-3 with TRBJ2-1; TRBD2 aligns across 12 bases. Per the germline V gene, CDR1 is SGHTA and CDR2 is FQGTGA. Trimming cost V 5 bases and J 5 bases; bases outside gene matches: 4. The CDR3 contains 15 residues. The CDR3 sequence is CASSATSGSNNEQFF. DNA of the CDR3: TGTGCCAGCAGCGCGACTAGCGGGAGTAACAATGAGCAGTTCTTC. The whole variable domain, remainder taken from reference TRBV7-3 and TRBJ2-1, is GAGVSQTPSNKVTEKGKYVELRCDPISGHTALYWYRQSLGQGPEFLIYFQGTGAADDSGLPNDRFFAVRPEGSVSTLKIQRTERGDSAVYLCASSATSGSNNEQFFGPGTRLTVL.

This clonotype was seen more than once but under ten times. This sequence joins TRBV7-2 and TRBJ1-6; no clear D gene. CDR3 length: 16 residues. The germline V gene has CDR1 SGHTA and CDR2 FQGNSA. V gave up 3 bases and J gave up 3 bases, with 12 bases separating them. For the CDR3, the DNA is TGTGCCAGCAGCTTTACACGGATATACTATAATTCACCCCTCCACTTT. As protein: CASSFTRIYYNSPLHF.

In this sample, this clonotype turned up many times. The CDR3 nucleotides are TGCGCCAGCAGCTTGACGGCGCCGACAGGGGGCACTGAAGCTTTCTTT. It codes for CASSLTAPTGGTEAFF. The genes are TRBV5-1 and TRBJ1-1, with TRBD1 identical over 9 bases. Germline CDR1 and CDR2: SGHRS and YFSETQ. J lost 4 bases, V lost 1 base, and 8 bases had no gene match. CDR3 length: 16 amino acids.

Only a few counts were recorded for this clonotype. This chain connects TRBV20-1 to TRBJ1-1; weak D call: TRBD1 (5 bases). The V and J ends lost 3 bases and 0 bases respectively, with 17 bases between them. CDR1 is DFQATT, CDR2 SNEGSKA, per germline (reference sequence). This CDR3 contains 16 residues. In DNA form, the CDR3 reads TGCAGTGCTAGCAACGGCAATTGGGGACTGAACACTGAAGCTTTCTTT. The encoded protein is CSASNGNWGLNTEAFF.

The rearrangement uses TRBV7-3 and TRBJ2-6, with 8 bases lining up with TRBD1. The CDR3 runs 17 residues. Germline lookup yields CDR1 SGHTA and CDR2 FQGTGA. Trimming took 3 bases from V and 0 from J; bases not matched to a gene: 4. The CDR3 is CASSLGQAFSGANVLTF. In DNA form, the CDR3 reads TGTGCCAGCAGCTTGGGACAGGCTTTCTCTGGGGCCAACGTCCTGACTTTC. The whole variable domain, filled in from reference TRBV7-3 and TRBJ2-6, reads GAGVSQTPSNKVTEKGKYVELRCDPISGHTALYWYRQSLGQGPEFLIYFQGTGAADDSGLPNDRFFAVRPEGSVSTLKIQRTERGDSAVYLCASSLGQAFSGANVLTFGAGSRLTVL.

This clonotype was picked up a small number of times. This sequence joins TRBV19 and TRBJ2-5; 14 bases are shared with TRBD2. V was pared by 5 bases and J by 5 bases, with 10 bases of the junction left unmatched. The CDR3 loop spans 17 amino acids. From germline, CDR1 is LNHDA and CDR2 SQIVND (reference sequence). The CDR3 nucleotides are TGTGCCAGTAGTCCCCCCGGGACTAGCGGGGGTTTGGAGACCCAGTACTTC. Encoded protein: CASSPPGTSGGLETQYF.

A word on this clonotype: A much larger clone lies one base from this, so it may be a read error. The chain links TRBV12-3 or TRBV12-4 to TRBJ1-1; a weak D match, TRBD1 (5 bases). The CDR3 runs 13 residues. CDR3 loop: CAGSFSKGSEAFF. In nucleotides, the CDR3 is TGTGCCGGCAGTTTCTCTAAGGGGAGTGAAGCTTTCTTT.

In its sample, this clonotype was seen many times. The DNA of the CDR3 is TGTGCCAGCAGTTTAGTAGTAGCGGGAGCGGATGAGCAGTACTTC. It codes for CASSLVVAGADEQYF. The chain recombines TRBV28 with TRBJ2-7; 9 bases match TRBD2. After removal of 2 bases from V and 7 bases from J, the junction contained 9 bases not matched to a gene. Germline V gene sequence: CDR1 MDHEN, CDR2 SYDVKM. This CDR3 is built from 15 residues. The full variable domain, with the rest looked up from reference TRBV28 and TRBJ2-7, is DVKVTQSSRYLVKRTGEKVFLECVQDMDHENMFWYRQDPGLGLRLIYFSYDVKMKEKGDIPEGYSVSREKKERFSLILESASTNQTSMYLCASSLVVAGADEQYFGPGTRLTVT.

A word on this clonotype: A read error is possible here, since a much larger clone lies one base away. A read error is likely, as this CDR3 ends without the conserved phenylalanine or tryptophan. This chain joins TRBV27 and TRBJ1-5; TRBD1 aligns across 9 bases. Germline trimming cut 5 bases from V and 5 bases from J; bases unmatched to any gene: 4. Germline V gene lookup returns CDR1 MNHEY and CDR2 SMNVEV (reference sequence). The CDR3 contains 14 residues. The CDR3 bases are TGTGCCAGCAGTCCGGGACAGGGCCATCAGCCCCAGCATTCT. This sequence encodes CASSPGQGHQPQHS.

This clonotype was detected ten times or more. V and J are TRBV6-2 or TRBV6-3 and TRBJ1-5; TRBD1 matches 7 bases. With V trimmed by 6 bases and J by 5 bases, 10 bases remained unmatched. The CDR3 is 15 amino acids. The germline V gene encodes CDR1 MNHEY and CDR2 SVGEGT. CDR3 amino acids: CASRRQGGADQPQHF. The CDR3 DNA follows: TGTGCCAGCAGGAGACAGGGAGGAGCCGATCAGCCCCAGCATTTT.

V and J are TRBV5-8 and TRBJ1-1; no definite D call. This CDR3 comprises 11 residues. Germline V gene sequence: CDR1 SGHTS, CDR2 YDEGEE. Trimming left V 4 bases short and J 10 bases short, with 11 bases between. In nucleotides, the CDR3 is TGTGCCAGCAGCCCCACGGGAGGAGCTTTCTTT. As protein: CASSPTGGAFF.

V usage is TRBV7-8 and J usage is TRBJ1-1; D gene ambiguous. The length of the CDR3 is 13 residues. V was shortened by 5 bases and J by 4 bases, with 11 bases between the two germline ends. The V gene's germline CDR1 is SGHVS and CDR2 FQNEAQ. The chain's CDR3 is CASSPLASTEAFF. The CDR3 DNA follows: TGTGCCAGCAGCCCCCTGGCATCCACTGAAGCTTTCTTT. Looking up the rest from reference TRBV7-8 and TRBJ1-1 gives the full variable domain: GAGVSQSPRYKVAKRGQDVALRCDPISGHVSLFWYQQALGQGPEFLTYFQNEAQLDKSGLPSDRFFAERPEGSVSTLKIQRTQQEDSAVYLCASSPLASTEAFFGQGTRLTVV.

This clonotype was counted many times. The chain employs TRBV11-3 and TRBJ2-7; 7 positions agree with TRBD2. This CDR3 has 14 amino acids. J was trimmed by 3 bases and V by 5 bases; bases with no gene match: 7. Germline lookup yields CDR1 SGHNT and CDR2 YENEEA. The CDR3 protein is CASSPGGANYEQYF. CDR3 bases: TGTGCCAGCAGCCCGGGAGGAGCAAACTACGAGCAGTACTTC.

The J gene is TRBJ1-2, the V gene TRBV3-1; 8 bases align to TRBD1. The CDR3 is made up of 16 amino acids. V shed 3 bases and J 4 bases; nucleotides not matched to a gene: 10. Germline lookup yields CDR1 LGHDT and CDR2 YNNKEL (reference sequence). The CDR3 bases are TGTGCCAGCAGCCAGGGCCGGGACAGGACATCCTATGGCTACACCTTC. Translation: CASSQGRDRTSYGYTF.

This clonotype was seen ten or more times. The V and J genes are TRBV5-1 and TRBJ1-4; 7 bases are a match to TRBD1. In germline, CDR1 is SGHRS, CDR2 YFSETQ. The CDR3 extends over 14 amino acids. V trimming: 4 bases; J trimming: 14 bases; junction bases outside the gene matches: 14. The CDR3 DNA reads TGCGCCAGCAGCCCGGCAGGGGGTTCAGAAGTGCTGTTTTTT. Translated, it gives CASSPAGGSEVLFF.

This clonotype was counted ten times or more. The chain uses TRBV27 and TRBJ2-5; D perhaps matches TRBD2 (6 bases). Germline CDR1 is MNHEY and CDR2 is SMNVEV (reference sequence). Trimming cost V 5 bases and J 5 bases, with 18 bases left between them. The CDR3 loop spans 15 amino acids. The CDR3 loop is CASSPGDAAGETQYF. CDR3 in DNA: TGTGCCAGCAGTCCTGGGGACGCAGCGGGCGAGACCCAGTACTTC.

This clonotype was counted many times. The J gene is TRBJ2-7, the V gene TRBV28; 7 bases agree with TRBD1. The CDR3 runs to 14 residues. With V trimmed by 5 bases and J by 0 bases, 4 bases remained unmatched. The germline V gene encodes CDR1 MDHEN and CDR2 SYDVKM. CDR3 bases: TGTGCCAGCAGTCAGGACAGGCCCTCCTACGAGCAGTACTTC. It yields the protein CASSQDRPSYEQYF.

This clonotype came up a few times. The chain links TRBV5-1 to TRBJ1-1; D is possibly TRBD1 (5 bases). The germline CDR1 and CDR2 sequences are SGHRS and YFSETQ. Trimming shortened V by 0 bases and J by 0 bases, and 9 bases separated the two germline ends. This CDR3 is built from 15 residues. The CDR3: CASSLGGMMNTEAFF. The CDR3 DNA follows: TGCGCCAGCAGCTTGGGGGGGATGATGAACACTGAAGCTTTCTTT.